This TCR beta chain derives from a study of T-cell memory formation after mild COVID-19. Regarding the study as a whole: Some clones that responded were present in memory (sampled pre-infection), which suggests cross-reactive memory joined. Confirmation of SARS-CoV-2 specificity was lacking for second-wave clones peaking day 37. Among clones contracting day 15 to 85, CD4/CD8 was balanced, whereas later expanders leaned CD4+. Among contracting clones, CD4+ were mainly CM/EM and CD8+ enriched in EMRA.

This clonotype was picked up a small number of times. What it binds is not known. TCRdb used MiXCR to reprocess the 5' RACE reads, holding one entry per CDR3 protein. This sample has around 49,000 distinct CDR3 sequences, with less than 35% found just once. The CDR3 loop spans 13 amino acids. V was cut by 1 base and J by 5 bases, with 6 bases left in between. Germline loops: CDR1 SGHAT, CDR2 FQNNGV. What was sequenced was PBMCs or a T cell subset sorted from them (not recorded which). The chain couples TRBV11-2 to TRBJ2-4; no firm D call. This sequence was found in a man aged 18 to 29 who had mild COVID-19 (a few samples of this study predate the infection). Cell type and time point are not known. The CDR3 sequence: CASSLVSQNIQYF. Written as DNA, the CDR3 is TGTGCCAGCAGCTTAGTCAGTCAAAACATTCAGTACTTC.